This T cell receptor beta chain is from a study of T cells after yellow fever vaccination. As for the study in general: When fractions had low cell numbers, they were prepared with SMART-Seq v4 Ultra Low Input. Study-wide results and caveats: A small proportion of clonotypes was detected in both the CD4 and CD8 compartments. Weaker, the secondary response had a peak occurring faster, on day 5 versus 15.

Germline V gene lookup returns CDR1 SGHTA and CDR2 FQGNSA. This CDR3 is 14 amino acids long. V lost 8 bases, J lost 0 bases, and 6 bases stayed unmatched. Researchers made TCR cDNA using 5'RACE template switching, and this step added a universal primer site and UMIs. MiXCR was run by TCRdb on the 5' RACE reads, yielding one entry per CDR3 protein. The sample holds about 580,000 distinct CDR3 sequences, about a sixth seen once. This clonotype was counted at least ten times. Its matching antigen is unknown. Sequencing was performed on PBMCs, taken 4 to 6 days after the first yellow fever vaccination. The rearrangement joins TRBV7-2 to TRBJ1-1; TRBD1 aligns across 7 bases. The sequence was collected from a man between 18 and 35 years old who received the YFV17D yellow fever vaccine. The CDR3 sequence: CASGTAGLNTEAFF. The CDR3 DNA sequence: TGTGCCAGCGGGACAGCAGGTTTGAACACTGAAGCTTTCTTT.